A single sample gave rise to the 8 T cell receptor beta chains below, sequenced in a study of T cells in Graves' hyperthyroidism and ophthalmopathy (dated by TCRdb to about 2019). Libraries were made using multiplex PCR. The run used an Illumina HiSeq 2000. The TCR beta CDR3 regions were amplified from the RNA transcripts. The first round of RT-PCR for the TCR CDR3 was performed with the HTBI primer set and the Qiagen OneStep RT-PCR kit. Using fastp trimming at Q25 and MiXCR clonotype assembly, TCRdb reanalyzed the public sequencing data and kept in-frame beta chains. Every distinct CDR3 protein forms one entry, paired with its most common genes and DNA. A total of about 300,000 distinct CDR3 sequences appear in this sample, roughly 17% of them only once. The ten largest clones add up to approximately 35% of the sample. Sequenced input: blood. Receptors were obtained from a man aged 25 to 40 with Graves' hyperthyroidism.

The chain has TRBV29-1 and TRBJ1-1, with 9 nucleotides matching TRBD1. The V segment lost 6 bases and the J segment 4 bases; nucleotides outside the gene matches: 15. The length of the CDR3 is 16 residues. Germline values: CDR1 SQVTM, CDR2 ANQGSEA. The CDR3 spells CSVSGTGTPSLTEAFF. The CDR3, as DNA: TGCAGCGTCTCCGGGACAGGGACCCCTAGCCTCACTGAAGCTTTCTTT.

About this clonotype itself: A read error may be the cause here, since a much bigger clone is one base away. The V gene is TRBV6-5, the J gene TRBJ2-3; 7 nucleotides align to TRBD1. The V gene's germline CDR1 is MNHEY and CDR2 SVGAGI. This CDR3 region has 13 residues. The CDR3 DNA follows: TGTGCCAGCAGTTACGAAGGGACAGATGCGCAGTATTTT. Protein sequence: CASSYEGTDAQYF.

This clonotype was observed at least ten times. The chain uses TRBV29-1 and TRBJ2-1; tentatively, D is TRBD1 or TRBD2 (5 bases each). Germline loops: CDR1 SQVTM, CDR2 ANQGSEA. The V end lost 4 bases, the J end lost 1 base, and 11 bases lay between the germline ends. This CDR3 comprises 14 residues. As DNA, the CDR3 is TGCAGCGTTGGGGACCCTTCTTCCTACAATGAGCAGTTCTTC. It is translated as CSVGDPSSYNEQFF.

V gene TRBV29-1 combines with J gene TRBJ1-2; a weak D match, TRBD1 (6 bases). This CDR3 has 14 residues. Germline V gene lookup returns CDR1 SQVTM and CDR2 ANQGSEA. V lost 3 bases and J lost 0, with 11 bases in between. CDR3 nucleotides: TGCAGCGTTGAGTGGACAGCTGCTAACTATGGCTACACCTTC. Translation: CSVEWTAANYGYTF. Variable domain in full (rest from reference TRBV29-1 and TRBJ1-2): SAVISQKPSRDICQRGTSLTIQCQVDSQVTMMFWYRQQPGQSLTLIATANQGSEATYESGFVIDKFPISRPNLTFSTLTVSNMSPEDSSIYLCSVEWTAANYGYTFGSGTRLTVV.

The chain recombines TRBV20-1 with TRBJ2-3; no clear D gene. V lost 0 bases and J 6 bases, leaving 10 bases between the germline ends. The CDR3 loop spans 13 amino acids. Germline V gives CDR1 DFQATT, CDR2 SNEGSKA (reference sequence). As DNA, the CDR3 is TGCAGTGCTAGAGATTTTCGGTGGGATACGCAGTATTTT. This gives the protein CSARDFRWDTQYF.

This clonotype turned up a few times. The rearrangement uses TRBV9 and TRBJ2-2, with unresolved D. Germline-derived CDR1 and CDR2 are SGDLS and YYNGEE. V lost 0 bases, J lost 7 bases, and 13 bases lay in between. The CDR3 sequence is 15 residues long. CDR3 amino acids: CASSVGPLQHGELFF. The CDR3 DNA sequence: TGTGCCAGCAGCGTAGGCCCTCTACAACACGGGGAGCTGTTTTTT.

The CDR3 sequence is CSAKKQSTGELFF. Written as DNA, the CDR3 is TGCAGTGCTAAGAAACAGAGCACCGGGGAGCTGTTTTTT. This chain links TRBV20-1 with TRBJ2-2; unclear D gene. From germline, CDR1 is DFQATT and CDR2 SNEGSKA (reference sequence). Between the trimmed V and J ends, which lost 4 bases and 4 bases, there was a span of 10 bases. This CDR3 is built from 13 residues.

This clonotype occurred many times. CDR3 sequence (DNA): TGCACTCACGGGGACTTAGACACTGAAGCTTTCTTT. Its translation is CTHGDLDTEAFF. The chain links TRBV20-1 to TRBJ1-1; D might be TRBD1 (5 bases). This CDR3 contains 12 residues. CDR1 and CDR2 (germline): DFQATT, SNEGSKA (reference sequence).